This T cell receptor beta chain appears in the sequencing data of a study of read filtering for tumor transcriptome and immune sequencing. Study in general: RNA-seq yielded only about 85 to 1273 TCR reads, IR-seq about 4 to 10.27 million.

Molecular barcoded adaptors covering alpha/delta and beta/gamma chains were used on approximately 400 ng RNA. TCRdb passed the reads through MiXCR, listing each CDR3 protein once. The sample has about 130,000 distinct CDR3 sequences; approximately 13% are singletons. This clonotype was found many times. CDR3 size: 12 residues. The V gene's germline CDR1 is SQVTM and CDR2 ANQGSEA. V was clipped by 8 bases and J by 4 bases, with 14 bases between them. The V and J genes are TRBV29-1 and TRBJ2-5, with D possibly TRBD2 on 6 matching bases. The TCR was taken from a donor aged 40 or over with multiple myeloma. The specimen was a population of CD138-negative cells sorted from bone marrow. The CDR3 region has the DNA TGCAGCTACAGCCGGGAGACAGAGACCCAGTACTTC. Translation gives CSYSRETETQYF. Full variable domain (remainder filled in from reference TRBV29-1 and TRBJ2-5): SAVISQKPSRDICQRGTSLTIQCQVDSQVTMMFWYRQQPGQSLTLIATANQGSEATYESGFVIDKFPISRPNLTFSTLTVSNMSPEDSSIYLCSYSRETETQYFGPGTRLLVL.